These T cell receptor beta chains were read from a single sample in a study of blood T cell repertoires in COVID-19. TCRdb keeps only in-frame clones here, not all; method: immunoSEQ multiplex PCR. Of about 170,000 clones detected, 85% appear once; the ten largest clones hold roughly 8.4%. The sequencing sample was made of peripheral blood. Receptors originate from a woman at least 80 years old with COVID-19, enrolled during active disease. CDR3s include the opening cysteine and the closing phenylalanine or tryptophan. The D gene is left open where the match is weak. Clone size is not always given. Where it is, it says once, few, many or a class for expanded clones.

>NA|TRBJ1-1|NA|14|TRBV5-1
TGCGCCAGCTCTAGAGATCAGAGGAACACTGAAGCTTTCTTT
CASSRDQRNTEAFF
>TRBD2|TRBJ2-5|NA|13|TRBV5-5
TGTGCCTGGGGCGGGGGGTCCCAAGAGACCCAGTACTTC
CAWGGGSQETQYF
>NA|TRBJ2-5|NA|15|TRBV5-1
TGCGCCAGCAGCCCACAGGGTTCTTGGCAAGAGACCCAGTACTTC
CASSPQGSWQETQYF
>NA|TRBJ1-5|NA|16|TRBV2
TGTGCCAGCAGTGAATATATCGGGGGGAGCAATCAGCCCCAGCATTTT
CASSEYIGGSNQPQHF
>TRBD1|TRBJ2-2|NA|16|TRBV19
TGTGCCAGTAGGGTCGGCGAGACAGGGGGATCCGGGGAGCTGTTTTTT
CASRVGETGGSGELFF
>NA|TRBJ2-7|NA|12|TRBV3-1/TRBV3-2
TGTGCCAGCAGCCAAGCTATAACCGAGCAGTACTTC
CASSQAITEQYF
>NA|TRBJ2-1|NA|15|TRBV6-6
TGTGCCACCCGACCCGCGGGCCTCTCCTACAATGAGCAGTTCTTC
CATRPAGLSYNEQFF
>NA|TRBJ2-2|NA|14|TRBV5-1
TGCGCCAGCAGCTTCCCGTCCGACACCGGGGAGCTGTTTTTT
CASSFPSDTGELFF
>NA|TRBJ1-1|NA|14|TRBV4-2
TGTGCCAGCAGCCAAGCTGGCCTGAACACTGAAGCTTTCTTT
CASSQAGLNTEAFF
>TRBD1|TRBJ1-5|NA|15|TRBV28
TGTGCCAGCAGTCCCGGACAGGGAAACAATCAGCCCCAGCATTTT
CASSPGQGNNQPQHF
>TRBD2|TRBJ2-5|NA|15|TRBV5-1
TGCGCCAGCAGCCTACTGACTAGCGGACAAGAGACCCAGTACTTC
CASSLLTSGQETQYF
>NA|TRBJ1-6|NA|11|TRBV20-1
TGCAGTGCTACAGGGTCGGCACCCCTCCACTTT
CSATGSAPLHF
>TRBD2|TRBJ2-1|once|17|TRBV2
TGTGCCAGCAGCGCTAGCGGGGGCCTAAGCTCCTACAATGAGCAGTTCTTC
CASSASGGLSSYNEQFF
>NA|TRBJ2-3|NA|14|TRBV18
TGTGCCAGCTCACCACCCCTGGGACTCCATACGCAGTATTTT
CASSPPLGLHTQYF
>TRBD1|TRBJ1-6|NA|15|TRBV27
TGTGCCAGCAGCCTAACGACAGGGGCGGTGTCACCCCTCCACTTT
CASSLTTGAVSPLHF
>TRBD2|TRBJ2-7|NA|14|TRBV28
TGTGCCAGCAGTCAGACTAGCGGGAGATACGAGCAGTACTTC
CASSQTSGRYEQYF
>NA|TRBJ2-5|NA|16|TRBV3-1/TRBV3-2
TGTGCCAGCAGCCCTCCTACTACCTCCCCCCAAGAGACCCAGTACTTC
CASSPPTTSPQETQYF
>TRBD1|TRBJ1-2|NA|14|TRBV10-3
TGTGCCATCAGTGAGGGACAGGGCGGCTATGGCTACACCTTC
CAISEGQGGYGYTF
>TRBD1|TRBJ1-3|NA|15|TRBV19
TGTGCCAGTGGCAGCTTGACAGGGTCTGGAAACACCATATATTTT
CASGSLTGSGNTIYF
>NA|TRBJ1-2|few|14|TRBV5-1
TGCGCCAGCAGCCCGACGGACAGCTTTTCAGGCTACACCTTC
CASSPTDSFSGYTF
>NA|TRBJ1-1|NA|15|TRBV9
TGTGCCAGCAGCGTAAACCCTAGCTGGCCCACTGAAGCTTTCTTT
CASSVNPSWPTEAFF
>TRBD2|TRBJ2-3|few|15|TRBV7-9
TGTGCCAGCAGCTTACCTAGCGGCACCACAGATACGCAGTATTTT
CASSLPSGTTDTQYF
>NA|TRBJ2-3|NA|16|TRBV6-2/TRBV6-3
TGTGCCAGCAGCCGGCCCGCGGCCCCTAGCACAGATACGCAGTATTTT
CASSRPAAPSTDTQYF
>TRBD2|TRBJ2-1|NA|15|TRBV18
TGTGCCAGCTCACCCCCTAGCGGGGGGCGGGATGAGCAGTTCTTC
CASSPPSGGRDEQFF
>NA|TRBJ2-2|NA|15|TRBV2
TGTGCCAGCAGTGAAGGGGCAAAGGGGTCCGGGGAGCTGTTTTTT
CASSEGAKGSGELFF
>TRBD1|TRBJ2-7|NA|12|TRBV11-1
TGTGCCAGCAGACACAGGGGTGGGGAGCAGTACTTC
CASRHRGGEQYF
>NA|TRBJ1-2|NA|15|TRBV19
TGTGCCAGTAGTGCCCAAGCGGGGCAGCTCTATGGCTACACCTTC
CASSAQAGQLYGYTF
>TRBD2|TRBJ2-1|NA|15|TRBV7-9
TGTGCCAGCAGAACCGGGACTAGTATAGATATGGAGCAGTTCTTC
CASRTGTSIDMEQFF
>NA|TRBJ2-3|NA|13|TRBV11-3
TGTGCCAGCAGCCCCACTAGCACAGATACGCAGTATTTT
CASSPTSTDTQYF
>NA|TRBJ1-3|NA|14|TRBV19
TGTGCCAGTCACGGACAGCCCTCTGGAAACACCATATATTTT
CASHGQPSGNTIYF
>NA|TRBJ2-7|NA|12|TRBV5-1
TGCGCCAGCAGCTTTTCGAGGGGGGAGCAGTACTTC
CASSFSRGEQYF
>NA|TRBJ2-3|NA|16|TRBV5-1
TGCGCCAGCGTAATAGGGGGTAGGACAGACACAGATACGCAGTATTTT
CASVIGGRTDTDTQYF
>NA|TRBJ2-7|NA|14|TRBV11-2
TGTGCCAGCAGCTCGGCACAGGGATGGTACGAGCAGTACTTC
CASSSAQGWYEQYF
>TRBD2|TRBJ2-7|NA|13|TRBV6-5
TGTGCCAGCCGGGGGGAGGGGAACTACGAGCAGTACTTC
CASRGEGNYEQYF
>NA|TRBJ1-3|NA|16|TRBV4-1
TGCGCCAGCAGCCAAGAAAGAACGCGGTCTGGAAACACCATATATTTT
CASSQERTRSGNTIYF
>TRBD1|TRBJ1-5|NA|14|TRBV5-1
TGCGCCAGCAGCCCCGGGACAGGGAACCAGCCCCAGCATTTT
CASSPGTGNQPQHF
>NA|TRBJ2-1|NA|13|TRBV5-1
TGCGCCAGCAGCTTTCAAGGGCGGGATGAGCAGTTCTTC
CASSFQGRDEQFF
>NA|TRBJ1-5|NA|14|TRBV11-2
TGTGCCAGCAGTCGGGGGGGATGGGCTCAGCCCCAGCATTTT
CASSRGGWAQPQHF
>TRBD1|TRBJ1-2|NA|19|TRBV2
TGTGCCAGCAGTGAAGCAAAGGCGGGCATTCAGGGGGGTTTGGATGGCTACACCTTC
CASSEAKAGIQGGLDGYTF
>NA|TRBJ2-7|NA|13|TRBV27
TGTGCCAGCAGTCAGGGTAGGTCCTACGAGCAGTACTTC
CASSQGRSYEQYF
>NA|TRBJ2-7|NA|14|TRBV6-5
TGTGCCAGCAGACAGGTAGCGGAATCCTACGAGCAGTACTTC
CASRQVAESYEQYF
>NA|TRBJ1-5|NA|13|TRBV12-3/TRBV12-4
TGTGCCAGCAGTTTGGCAGGTTATCAGCCCCAGCATTTT
CASSLAGYQPQHF
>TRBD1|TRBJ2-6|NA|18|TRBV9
TGTGCCGGACAAGGGACAGGGGGCGGATTTGCTGGGGCCAACGTCCTGACTTTC
CAGQGTGGGFAGANVLTF
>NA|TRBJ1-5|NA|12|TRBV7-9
TGTGCCAGCAGCTTATCAGGAAGGCCCCAGCATTTT
CASSLSGRPQHF
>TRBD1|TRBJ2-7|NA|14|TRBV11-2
TGTGCCAGCAGGCGGACAGGGGGAATGTACGAGCAGTACTTC
CASRRTGGMYEQYF
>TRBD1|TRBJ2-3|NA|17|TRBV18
TGTGCCAGCTCACCTACCACAGGGGGAGTAGGTACAGATACGCAGTATTTT
CASSPTTGGVGTDTQYF
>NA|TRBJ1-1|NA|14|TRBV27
TGTGCCAGCAGTATACAGGTTGGTGGCACTGAAGCTTTCTTT
CASSIQVGGTEAFF
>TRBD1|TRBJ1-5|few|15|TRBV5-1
TGCGCCAGCAGCTCGGGGACAGGGGACAATCAGCCCCAGCATTTT
CASSSGTGDNQPQHF
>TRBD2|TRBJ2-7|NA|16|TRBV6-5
TGTGCCAGCAGTTACTATCCTAGCGGGAGCTCCTACGAGCAGTACTTC
CASSYYPSGSSYEQYF
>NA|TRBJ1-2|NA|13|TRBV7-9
TGTGCCAGCAGCTTTACAGACAAGGCTGGCTACACCTTC
CASSFTDKAGYTF
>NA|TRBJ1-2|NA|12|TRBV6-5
TGTGCCAGCAGTTACGAGTCTTATGGCTACACCTTC
CASSYESYGYTF
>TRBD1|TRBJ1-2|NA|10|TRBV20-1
TGCAGTGGGACAGGCTATGGCTACACCTTC
CSGTGYGYTF
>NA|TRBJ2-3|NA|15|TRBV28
TGTGCCAGCAGTTGGGGCGGGGTAAACGCAGATACGCAGTATTTT
CASSWGGVNADTQYF
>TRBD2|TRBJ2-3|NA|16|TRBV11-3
TGTGCCAGCAGCTCGCCGGCGGGAGGGATCACAGATACGCAGTATTTT
CASSSPAGGITDTQYF
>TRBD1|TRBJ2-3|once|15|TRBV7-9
TGTGCCAGCAGCCCCGGGACAGGGAGCACAGATACGCAGTATTTT
CASSPGTGSTDTQYF
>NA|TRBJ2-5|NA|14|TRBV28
TGTGCCAGCAGTCTACCCTATCTGCAAGAGACCCAGTACTTC
CASSLPYLQETQYF
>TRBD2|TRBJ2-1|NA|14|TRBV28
TGTGCCAGCAGGACTAGCGGGAGTAGAAATGAGCAGTTCTTC
CASRTSGSRNEQFF
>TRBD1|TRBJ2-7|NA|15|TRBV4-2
TGTGCCAGCAGCCCACTTGGGGACAGGGTCTACGAGCAGTACTTC
CASSPLGDRVYEQYF
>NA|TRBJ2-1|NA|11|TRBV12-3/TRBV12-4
TGTGCCAGCACCACTTACAATGAGCAGTTCTTC
CASTTYNEQFF